This entry lists 4 T cell receptor beta chains sequenced from one sample in a study of blood T cell repertoires in COVID-19. Repertoires were generated with immunoSEQ multiplex PCR, while TCRdb's copy carries only in-frame clones and drops some. The sample includes tens of thousands of clones, around nine tenths of them seen just once. Sequencing was carried out using peripheral blood. All receptors derive from a man between 60 and 75 years old with active or convalescent COVID-19.

By proportion, this clone is medium-sized. The chain uses TRBV6-2 or TRBV6-3 and TRBJ1-6; no firm D call. This CDR3 contains 12 residues. Germline values: CDR1 MNHEY, CDR2 SVGEGT. The ends were cut back, 5 bases at V and 15 bases at J, with 14 bases in the middle. The CDR3 here is CASSPGIPNLHF. In DNA, the CDR3 is TGTGCCAGCAGTCCCGGGATCCCAAACCTCCACTTT.

This rearrangement joins TRBV11-3 to TRBJ2-6; D unclear. The CDR3 is 16 amino acids. Germline V CDR1 and CDR2: SGHNT, YENEEA. The germline V and J ends were trimmed by 5 bases and 1 base, with 12 bases remaining between them. CDR3 nucleotides: TGTGCCAGCAGCCTAAGTAGTCTATCTGGGGCCAACGTCCTGACTTTC. Protein sequence: CASSLSSLSGANVLTF.

The V and J genes are TRBV28 and TRBJ1-2; TRBD1 is a possible D gene (6 bases). CDR1 is MDHEN and CDR2 is SYDVKM in the germline V gene. V gave up 2 bases and J gave up 4 bases, with 20 bases separating them. The CDR3 is 17 amino acids. This chain's CDR3 is CASSLGGGGREVYGYTF. The CDR3 DNA reads as TGTGCCAGCAGTTTAGGAGGTGGGGGCAGGGAAGTCTATGGCTACACCTTC.

V is TRBV4-2 and J is TRBJ1-2; D call uncertain. The V end lost 0 bases, the J end lost 6 bases, and 14 bases lay between the germline ends. Germline CDR1 LGHNA, CDR2 YNFKEQ. This CDR3 has 15 amino acids. CDR3 sequence: CASSQDLAGGDGYTF. The CDR3 nucleotides read TGTGCCAGCAGCCAAGATCTGGCGGGAGGAGATGGCTACACCTTC.